This is a list of T cell receptor beta chains from one sample in a study of control samples from healthy donors and cancer patients. The repertoire was sequenced with immunoSEQ multiplex PCR; TCRdb's copy has only in-frame clones and lacks some. This table has 120,000 to 150,000 clones, 80% to 90% appearing once. The sample taken for sequencing was blood. These receptors came from a woman under 40 in good health. The CDR3 runs from the conserved cysteine through the conserved F or W. Fields, in order: V gene, D gene, clone size, J gene, CDR3 DNA, CDR3 protein. The D gene is left open where the match is weak. Where a row states a size, it is once, few, many or the class of an expanded clone; other rows omit it.

TRBV5-6,TRBD2,-,TRBJ2-3,TGTGCCAGCAGCTTGGCCAGCGGGAGGGCAGATACGCAGTATTTT,CASSLASGRADTQYF
TRBV30,-,-,TRBJ1-3,TGTGCCTGGAGCGGAGGACAGATCTCTGGAAACACCATATATTTT,CAWSGGQISGNTIYF
TRBV15,TRBD2,-,TRBJ2-2,TGTGCCACCAGCAGTAGCGGGAGGGGGAACACCGGGGAGCTGTTTTTT,CATSSSGRGNTGELFF
TRBV7-6,-,-,TRBJ1-2,TGTGCCAGCAGCCCGCTGCCCGACCTAAACTATGGCTACACCTTC,CASSPLPDLNYGYTF
TRBV11-2,TRBD2,-,TRBJ2-7,TGTGCCAGCAGCCCGACTAGCGGGAGCTACGAGCAGTACTTC,CASSPTSGSYEQYF
TRBV28,TRBD1,once,TRBJ1-5,TGTGCCAGCAGTACTCTAGGGGGCGCGGGGCAGCCCCAGCATTTT,CASSTLGGAGQPQHF
TRBV29-1,TRBD1,-,TRBJ2-2,TGCAGCGTCAGGGACAGGCTAGACCTATCCGGGGAGCTGTTTTTT,CSVRDRLDLSGELFF
TRBV2,-,-,TRBJ2-5,TGTGCCAGCAGCGACGGACAGCAAGAGACCCAGTACTTC,CASSDGQQETQYF
TRBV6-2/TRBV6-3,-,-,TRBJ2-5,TGTGCCAGCAGTCGTGAAATTGGGGGCCAAGAGACCCAGTACTTC,CASSREIGGQETQYF
TRBV11-1,-,-,TRBJ2-1,TGTGCCAGCAGCTTTGGGGGGAGTGCCCACAATGAGCAGTTCTTC,CASSFGGSAHNEQFF
TRBV28,-,-,TRBJ1-5,TGTGCCAGCAGTCGGGACAACCTGAATCAGCCCCAGCATTTT,CASSRDNLNQPQHF
TRBV12-3/TRBV12-4,-,-,TRBJ1-1,TGTGCCAGCAGTAACCAGGGTGGGACTGAAGCTTTCTTT,CASSNQGGTEAFF
TRBV5-1,TRBD1,-,TRBJ1-2,TGCGCCAGCCGGACAGGGAACTATGGCTACACCTTC,CASRTGNYGYTF
TRBV19,-,-,TRBJ1-1,TGTGCCAGTAGTATTCAGGCCAACACTGAAGCTTTCTTT,CASSIQANTEAFF
TRBV6-1,-,-,TRBJ1-5,TGTGCCAGCAGTGAAGCGGGGCCGGGTGCGAAGTCCAATCAGCCCCAGCATTTT,CASSEAGPGAKSNQPQHF
TRBV11-2,TRBD1,-,TRBJ2-7,TGTGCCAGCAGCTTAGTCGGGACAGGGGACCACGAGCAGTACTTC,CASSLVGTGDHEQYF
TRBV10-3,-,-,TRBJ1-5,TGTGCCATCAGGTCGGGGCTAAATAGCAATCAGCCCCAGCATTTT,CAIRSGLNSNQPQHF
TRBV10-2,-,few,TRBJ2-3,TGCGCCAGTTCCGACAGTGGACTATCCGGCACAGATACGCAGTATTTT,CASSDSGLSGTDTQYF
TRBV5-1,-,-,TRBJ2-7,TGCGCCAGCAGCTTGGAACCCCAGGGTTTCTACGAGCAGTACTTC,CASSLEPQGFYEQYF
TRBV6-1,-,-,TRBJ1-1,TGTGCCAGCAGTGAAAGGCTGCACACTGAAGCTTTCTTT,CASSERLHTEAFF
TRBV2,TRBD2,-,TRBJ2-2,TGTGCCAGTAAAAACGGGGGGACCGGGGAGCTGTTTTTT,CASKNGGTGELFF
TRBV7-2,TRBD1,-,TRBJ2-2,TGTGCCAGCAGCTCGACAGGGGGCACCGGGGAGCTGTTTTTT,CASSSTGGTGELFF
TRBV30,TRBD1,-,TRBJ1-1,TGTGCCTGGAGCCCGGGACAGCTGAACACTGAAGCTTTCTTT,CAWSPGQLNTEAFF
TRBV9,-,-,TRBJ2-2,TGTGCCAGCAGCGTAACATCGAACACCGGGGAGCTGTTTTTT,CASSVTSNTGELFF
TRBV10-3,-,-,TRBJ1-6,TGTGCCATCAGCACAGAGGCCCATAATTCACCCCTCCACTTT,CAISTEAHNSPLHF
TRBV5-1,TRBD2,-,TRBJ2-5,TGCGCCAGCAGCCCCGCACCCGGACTAGTCAGTTGGGCCCAGTACTTC,CASSPAPGLVSWAQYF
TRBV2,TRBD1,-,TRBJ1-1,TGTGCCAGGGCCGGGACAGGGGGCACTGAAGCTTTCTTT,CARAGTGGTEAFF
TRBV28,TRBD1,-,TRBJ1-6,TGTGCCAGCAGTTTAAGACAGGGGGTGGGGTCCTATAATTCACCCCTCCACTTT,CASSLRQGVGSYNSPLHF
TRBV3-1/TRBV3-2,TRBD1,-,TRBJ1-2,TGTGCCAGCAGCCAAACCGGGACAGACGAACATGGCTACACCTTC,CASSQTGTDEHGYTF
TRBV9,-,-,TRBJ2-5,TGTGCCAGCAGCGTAGAGGGCACGAAAAGGGAGACCCAGTACTTC,CASSVEGTKRETQYF
TRBV6-6,TRBD1,-,TRBJ1-1,TGTGCCAGCAGTCGACAATCGACAGGGGGTGGTGCTGAAGCTTTCTTT,CASSRQSTGGGAEAFF
TRBV5-4,-,-,TRBJ1-1,TGTGCCAGCAGTCCGGAGGGGGGGTTGGTTGAAGCTTTCTTT,CASSPEGGLVEAFF
TRBV19,-,once,TRBJ1-1,TGTGCCAGTATAAACCTAGGGGTACACACTGAAGCTTTCTTT,CASINLGVHTEAFF
TRBV5-6,-,-,TRBJ2-3,TGTGCCAGCAGCTTGGACCCTAGAATGAGGACAGATACGCAGTATTTT,CASSLDPRMRTDTQYF
TRBV9,-,-,TRBJ2-5,TGTGCCAGCAGCGTAGGGGGAGACCAAGAGACCCAGTACTTC,CASSVGGDQETQYF